This is a list of T cell receptor beta chains from one sample in a study of blood T cell repertoires in COVID-19. The data were produced by immunoSEQ multiplex PCR, yet TCRdb's version contains in-frame clones alone and is incomplete. The data contain over 150,000 clones, roughly 84% of them seen just once; the ten biggest clones take up about 10%. Sequenced sample: peripheral blood. The origin of the receptors is a woman of 80 years or more with active or convalescent COVID-19. Both conserved end residues are part of each CDR3. Fields, in order: V gene, D gene, J gene, CDR3 length, clone size, CDR3 protein, CDR3 DNA. A D gene is named only where the DNA matches it firmly. Clone sizes are given selectively: once, few, many, or a class where the clone is expanded.

V gene: TRBV4-1; D gene: NA; J gene: TRBJ1-3; CDR3 length: 15; clone size: NA; CDR3 protein: CASSQDVSSGNTIYF; CDR3 DNA: TGCGCCAGCAGCCAAGATGTCTCCTCTGGAAACACCATATATTTT
V gene: TRBV5-1; D gene: TRBD2; J gene: TRBJ2-3; CDR3 length: 17; clone size: NA; CDR3 protein: CASSFGLAGGPGGTQYF; CDR3 DNA: TGCGCCAGCAGCTTTGGACTAGCGGGAGGGCCGGGGGGTACGCAGTATTTT
V gene: TRBV28; D gene: TRBD2; J gene: TRBJ2-1; CDR3 length: 13; clone size: NA; CDR3 protein: CASSPLRLAGQFF; CDR3 DNA: TGTGCCAGCAGTCCCCTTCGACTAGCGGGGCAGTTCTTC
V gene: TRBV5-1; D gene: NA; J gene: TRBJ1-2; CDR3 length: 15; clone size: NA; CDR3 protein: CASSLVQGTDYGYTF; CDR3 DNA: TGCGCCAGCAGCTTGGTCCAGGGTACGGACTATGGCTACACCTTC
V gene: TRBV2; D gene: NA; J gene: TRBJ1-4; CDR3 length: 15; clone size: NA; CDR3 protein: CASSEGRAGLGKLFF; CDR3 DNA: TGTGCCAGCAGTGAAGGCAGGGCAGGTCTTGGAAAACTGTTTTTT
V gene: TRBV25-1; D gene: TRBD1; J gene: TRBJ1-1; CDR3 length: 14; clone size: NA; CDR3 protein: CASSEYLAGGEAFF; CDR3 DNA: TGTGCCAGCAGTGAATATCTGGCAGGGGGCGAAGCTTTCTTT
V gene: TRBV10-3; D gene: TRBD1; J gene: TRBJ2-3; CDR3 length: 15; clone size: NA; CDR3 protein: CAISEGTASTDTQYF; CDR3 DNA: TGTGCCATCAGTGAGGGGACAGCCAGCACAGATACGCAGTATTTT
V gene: TRBV10-1; D gene: NA; J gene: TRBJ2-7; CDR3 length: 14; clone size: few; CDR3 protein: CASSELRDHNEQYF; CDR3 DNA: TGCGCCAGCAGTGAGTTGCGGGACCATAACGAGCAGTACTTC
V gene: TRBV12-3/TRBV12-4; D gene: NA; J gene: TRBJ1-2; CDR3 length: 13; clone size: NA; CDR3 protein: CASSLRQGHGYTF; CDR3 DNA: TGTGCCAGCAGTTTAAGGCAGGGCCATGGCTACACCTTC
V gene: TRBV5-6; D gene: TRBD2; J gene: TRBJ2-7; CDR3 length: 18; clone size: NA; CDR3 protein: CASSPVTSGRSNAYEQYF; CDR3 DNA: TGTGCCAGCAGCCCAGTGACTAGCGGGAGGAGCAACGCCTACGAGCAGTACTTC
V gene: TRBV3-1/TRBV3-2; D gene: NA; J gene: TRBJ1-1; CDR3 length: 14; clone size: NA; CDR3 protein: CASSQEERNTEAFF; CDR3 DNA: TGTGCCAGCAGCCAAGAGGAGAGGAACACTGAAGCTTTCTTT
V gene: TRBV19; D gene: NA; J gene: TRBJ1-1; CDR3 length: 16; clone size: NA; CDR3 protein: CASSLTGSPLNTEAFF; CDR3 DNA: TGTGCCAGTAGTTTAACAGGGTCCCCCCTGAACACTGAAGCTTTCTTT
V gene: TRBV20-1; D gene: NA; J gene: TRBJ2-3; CDR3 length: 11; clone size: NA; CDR3 protein: CSASGADTQYF; CDR3 DNA: TGCAGTGCTAGCGGGGCAGATACGCAGTATTTT
V gene: TRBV28; D gene: TRBD1; J gene: TRBJ1-5; CDR3 length: 18; clone size: NA; CDR3 protein: CASSSQGAGVGSNQPQHF; CDR3 DNA: TGTGCCAGCAGCTCTCAGGGGGCCGGGGTCGGTAGCAATCAGCCCCAGCATTTT
V gene: TRBV19; D gene: NA; J gene: TRBJ1-2; CDR3 length: 15; clone size: NA; CDR3 protein: CASSIFSGRGYGYTF; CDR3 DNA: TGTGCCAGTAGTATCTTTTCCGGAAGAGGCTATGGCTACACCTTC
V gene: TRBV27; D gene: NA; J gene: TRBJ1-1; CDR3 length: 14; clone size: NA; CDR3 protein: CASSFRGDNTEAFF; CDR3 DNA: TGTGCCAGCAGTTTTCGGGGGGATAACACTGAAGCTTTCTTT
V gene: TRBV10-3; D gene: NA; J gene: TRBJ1-6; CDR3 length: 14; clone size: NA; CDR3 protein: CAISVGAGNSPLHF; CDR3 DNA: TGTGCCATCAGTGTGGGGGCGGGTAATTCACCCCTCCACTTT
V gene: TRBV7-3; D gene: NA; J gene: TRBJ2-2; CDR3 length: 13; clone size: NA; CDR3 protein: CASSFTRTGELFF; CDR3 DNA: TGTGCCAGCAGCTTCACCAGAACCGGGGAGCTGTTTTTT
V gene: TRBV15; D gene: NA; J gene: TRBJ1-2; CDR3 length: 15; clone size: NA; CDR3 protein: CATSRDLGQEVGYTF; CDR3 DNA: TGTGCCACCAGCAGAGATCTTGGTCAGGAAGTCGGCTACACCTTC
V gene: TRBV21-1; D gene: NA; J gene: TRBJ1-1; CDR3 length: 18; clone size: NA; CDR3 protein: CASSKEAASGDPPTEAFF; CDR3 DNA: TGTGCCAGCAGCAAAGAAGCCGCCTCAGGGGACCCCCCCACTGAAGCTTTCTTT
V gene: TRBV3-1/TRBV3-2; D gene: TRBD2; J gene: TRBJ2-1; CDR3 length: 16; clone size: NA; CDR3 protein: CASSPGLAAIYNEQFF; CDR3 DNA: TGTGCCAGCAGCCCGGGACTAGCGGCGATCTACAATGAGCAGTTCTTC
V gene: TRBV18; D gene: TRBD1; J gene: TRBJ2-5; CDR3 length: 16; clone size: NA; CDR3 protein: CASSPLPGTGEETQYF; CDR3 DNA: TGTGCCAGCTCACCTTTACCCGGGACAGGGGAAGAGACCCAGTACTTC
V gene: TRBV5-4; D gene: NA; J gene: TRBJ2-3; CDR3 length: 13; clone size: once; CDR3 protein: CASSPEQTDTQYF; CDR3 DNA: TGTGCCAGCAGCCCGGAGCAGACAGATACGCAGTATTTT
V gene: TRBV10-3; D gene: TRBD1; J gene: TRBJ1-5; CDR3 length: 15; clone size: NA; CDR3 protein: CATRGTGEGNQPQHF; CDR3 DNA: TGTGCCACTCGGGGCACAGGGGAAGGCAATCAGCCCCAGCATTTT
V gene: TRBV4-1; D gene: NA; J gene: TRBJ1-1; CDR3 length: 16; clone size: NA; CDR3 protein: CASSQILRRPNTEAFF; CDR3 DNA: TGCGCCAGCAGCCAAATCCTTCGCAGGCCGAACACTGAAGCTTTCTTT
V gene: TRBV7-9; D gene: TRBD1; J gene: TRBJ1-1; CDR3 length: 15; clone size: NA; CDR3 protein: CASSSQGALGTEAFF; CDR3 DNA: TGTGCCAGCAGCTCACAGGGGGCGCTTGGCACTGAAGCTTTCTTT
V gene: TRBV10-2; D gene: TRBD2; J gene: TRBJ2-1; CDR3 length: 16; clone size: once; CDR3 protein: CASSRLTSGRPNEQFF; CDR3 DNA: TGCGCCAGCAGCCGACTGACTAGCGGGAGGCCCAATGAGCAGTTCTTC
V gene: TRBV28; D gene: TRBD1; J gene: TRBJ1-2; CDR3 length: 14; clone size: NA; CDR3 protein: CASSTRTGNYGYTF; CDR3 DNA: TGTGCCAGCAGTACCCGGACAGGGAACTATGGCTACACCTTC
V gene: TRBV18; D gene: NA; J gene: TRBJ2-1; CDR3 length: 15; clone size: NA; CDR3 protein: CASSPSRDNLSEQFF; CDR3 DNA: TGTGCCAGCTCACCAAGTCGGGACAATTTATCTGAGCAGTTCTTC
V gene: TRBV4-1; D gene: NA; J gene: TRBJ2-1; CDR3 length: 13; clone size: NA; CDR3 protein: CASSQELAFEQFF; CDR3 DNA: TGCGCCAGCAGCCAAGAATTAGCTTTCGAGCAGTTCTTC
V gene: TRBV5-1; D gene: NA; J gene: TRBJ2-2; CDR3 length: 16; clone size: NA; CDR3 protein: CASSRKDPGNTGELFF; CDR3 DNA: TGCGCCAGCAGCCGAAAGGACCCGGGAAACACCGGGGAGCTGTTTTTT
V gene: TRBV5-1; D gene: NA; J gene: TRBJ1-1; CDR3 length: 15; clone size: few; CDR3 protein: CASSLTTGRNTEAFF; CDR3 DNA: TGCGCCAGCAGCCTTACCACAGGGAGGAACACTGAAGCTTTCTTT
V gene: TRBV7-2; D gene: NA; J gene: TRBJ1-5; CDR3 length: 15; clone size: NA; CDR3 protein: CASSIRRPSYQPQHF; CDR3 DNA: TGTGCCAGCAGCATCCGTCGCCCTAGTTATCAGCCCCAGCATTTT
V gene: TRBV30; D gene: TRBD1; J gene: TRBJ1-1; CDR3 length: 14; clone size: NA; CDR3 protein: CAWSVQGGGTEAFF; CDR3 DNA: TGTGCCTGGAGTGTACAGGGGGGGGGCACTGAAGCTTTCTTT
V gene: TRBV4-1; D gene: NA; J gene: TRBJ1-2; CDR3 length: 14; clone size: NA; CDR3 protein: CASSRDNWGDGYTF; CDR3 DNA: TGCGCCAGCAGTAGGGACAATTGGGGTGATGGCTACACCTTC
V gene: TRBV12-3/TRBV12-4; D gene: NA; J gene: TRBJ2-2; CDR3 length: 13; clone size: NA; CDR3 protein: CASSASRNGELFF; CDR3 DNA: TGTGCCAGCAGTGCCAGCAGGAACGGGGAGCTGTTTTTT
V gene: TRBV7-3; D gene: TRBD2; J gene: TRBJ2-7; CDR3 length: 15; clone size: NA; CDR3 protein: CASSLYLAESYEQYF; CDR3 DNA: TGTGCCAGCAGCTTATACCTAGCGGAGTCCTACGAGCAGTACTTC
V gene: TRBV14; D gene: TRBD1; J gene: TRBJ1-1; CDR3 length: 15; clone size: NA; CDR3 protein: CASSQTNRGNTEAFF; CDR3 DNA: TGTGCCAGCAGCCAGACTAACAGGGGGAACACTGAAGCTTTCTTT
V gene: TRBV29-1; D gene: TRBD1; J gene: TRBJ2-1; CDR3 length: 15; clone size: once; CDR3 protein: CSVEDPGRGNDEQFF; CDR3 DNA: TGCAGCGTTGAAGATCCAGGCAGGGGGAACGATGAGCAGTTCTTC
V gene: TRBV5-1; D gene: NA; J gene: TRBJ1-1; CDR3 length: 16; clone size: NA; CDR3 protein: CASSSPSAALNTEAFF; CDR3 DNA: TGCGCCAGCAGCTCCCCGTCGGCGGCGTTGAACACTGAAGCTTTCTTT
V gene: TRBV5-1; D gene: NA; J gene: TRBJ1-1; CDR3 length: 13; clone size: NA; CDR3 protein: CASSAWGDTEAFF; CDR3 DNA: TGCGCCAGCAGCGCCTGGGGGGACACTGAAGCTTTCTTT
V gene: TRBV7-9; D gene: TRBD1; J gene: TRBJ2-3; CDR3 length: 16; clone size: NA; CDR3 protein: CASSFPGGTVTDTQYF; CDR3 DNA: TGTGCCAGCAGCTTCCCAGGGGGTACAGTAACAGATACGCAGTATTTT
V gene: TRBV18; D gene: NA; J gene: TRBJ1-3; CDR3 length: 16; clone size: NA; CDR3 protein: CASSPHPQSSGNTIYF; CDR3 DNA: TGTGCCAGCTCACCACACCCCCAGTCCTCTGGAAACACCATATATTTT
V gene: TRBV3-1/TRBV3-2; D gene: TRBD2; J gene: TRBJ2-4; CDR3 length: 13; clone size: once; CDR3 protein: CASSQRGRNIQYF; CDR3 DNA: TGTGCCAGCAGCCAGCGCGGGAGAAACATTCAGTACTTC
V gene: TRBV18; D gene: TRBD1; J gene: TRBJ1-1; CDR3 length: 14; clone size: NA; CDR3 protein: CASSPTGSDTEAFF; CDR3 DNA: TGTGCCAGCTCACCGACAGGGTCAGACACTGAAGCTTTCTTT
V gene: TRBV12-3/TRBV12-4; D gene: NA; J gene: TRBJ2-1; CDR3 length: 13; clone size: NA; CDR3 protein: CASSLTVSHEQFF; CDR3 DNA: TGTGCCAGCAGTTTAACTGTTAGCCATGAGCAGTTCTTC
V gene: TRBV19; D gene: NA; J gene: TRBJ1-1; CDR3 length: 17; clone size: NA; CDR3 protein: CASSRGPSGGRGTEAFF; CDR3 DNA: TGTGCCAGTAGTAGGGGCCCGTCCGGGGGTCGGGGAACTGAAGCTTTCTTT
V gene: TRBV5-1; D gene: NA; J gene: TRBJ1-1; CDR3 length: 14; clone size: once; CDR3 protein: CASSLARMNTEAFF; CDR3 DNA: TGCGCCAGCAGCTTGGCCAGAATGAACACTGAAGCTTTCTTT
V gene: TRBV4-1; D gene: NA; J gene: TRBJ1-3; CDR3 length: 16; clone size: NA; CDR3 protein: CASSRRAGSSGNTIYF; CDR3 DNA: TGCGCCAGCAGCAGAAGAGCAGGGTCGTCTGGAAACACCATATATTTT
V gene: TRBV6-5; D gene: TRBD1; J gene: TRBJ1-2; CDR3 length: 15; clone size: few; CDR3 protein: CASTTGTELFYGYTF; CDR3 DNA: TGTGCCAGCACCACCGGGACAGAACTATTCTATGGCTACACCTTC
V gene: TRBV14; D gene: TRBD2; J gene: TRBJ2-1; CDR3 length: 15; clone size: NA; CDR3 protein: CASSRHPSGSNEQFF; CDR3 DNA: TGTGCCAGCAGCCGCCACCCTAGCGGGAGCAATGAGCAGTTCTTC
V gene: TRBV28; D gene: NA; J gene: TRBJ1-2; CDR3 length: 13; clone size: NA; CDR3 protein: CASSRPTVYGYTF; CDR3 DNA: TGTGCCAGCAGTCGACCGACAGTCTATGGCTACACCTTC
V gene: TRBV5-4; D gene: NA; J gene: TRBJ1-4; CDR3 length: 16; clone size: NA; CDR3 protein: CASSLDRLATNEKLFF; CDR3 DNA: TGTGCCAGCAGCTTGGACAGGCTTGCAACTAATGAAAAACTGTTTTTT
V gene: TRBV7-2; D gene: NA; J gene: TRBJ1-4; CDR3 length: 15; clone size: NA; CDR3 protein: CASSLDRQAREKLFF; CDR3 DNA: TGTGCCAGCAGCTTAGACCGACAGGCGAGAGAAAAACTGTTTTTT
V gene: TRBV20-1; D gene: NA; J gene: TRBJ2-6; CDR3 length: 14; clone size: NA; CDR3 protein: CSASAQPGANVLTF; CDR3 DNA: TGCAGTGCTAGTGCACAGCCTGGGGCCAACGTCCTGACTTTC
V gene: TRBV2; D gene: TRBD2; J gene: TRBJ2-1; CDR3 length: 15; clone size: NA; CDR3 protein: CATNMGLAGVYEQFF; CDR3 DNA: TGTGCCACCAATATGGGCCTAGCGGGGGTGTATGAGCAGTTCTTC
V gene: TRBV5-1; D gene: TRBD2; J gene: TRBJ2-1; CDR3 length: 13; clone size: NA; CDR3 protein: CASGTSGSFEQFF; CDR3 DNA: TGCGCCAGCGGTACTAGCGGGAGTTTTGAGCAGTTCTTC
V gene: TRBV18; D gene: NA; J gene: TRBJ1-1; CDR3 length: 13; clone size: NA; CDR3 protein: CANAEGVNTEAFF; CDR3 DNA: TGTGCCAACGCCGAAGGAGTGAACACTGAAGCTTTCTTT
V gene: TRBV7-9; D gene: TRBD1; J gene: TRBJ2-1; CDR3 length: 13; clone size: NA; CDR3 protein: CASSAGTGGGQFF; CDR3 DNA: TGTGCCAGCAGCGCCGGGACAGGGGGAGGTCAGTTCTTC